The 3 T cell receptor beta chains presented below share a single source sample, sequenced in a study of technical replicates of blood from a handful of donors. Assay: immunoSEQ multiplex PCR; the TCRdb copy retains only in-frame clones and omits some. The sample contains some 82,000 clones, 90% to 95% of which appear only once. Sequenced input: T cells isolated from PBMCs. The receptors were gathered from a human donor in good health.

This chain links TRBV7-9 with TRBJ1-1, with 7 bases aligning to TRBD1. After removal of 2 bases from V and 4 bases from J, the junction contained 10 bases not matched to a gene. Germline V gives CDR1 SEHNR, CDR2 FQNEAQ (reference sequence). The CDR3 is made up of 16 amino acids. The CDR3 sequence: CASSLIFQGGSTEAFF. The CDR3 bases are TGTGCCAGCAGCTTAATCTTTCAGGGGGGTAGCACTGAAGCTTTCTTT. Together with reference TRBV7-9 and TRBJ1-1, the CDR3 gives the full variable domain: DTGVSQNPRHKITKRGQNVTFRCDPISEHNRLYWYRQTLGQGPEFLTYFQNEAQLEKSRLLSDRFSAERPKGSFSTLEIQRTEQGDSAMYLCASSLIFQGGSTEAFFGQGTRLTVV.

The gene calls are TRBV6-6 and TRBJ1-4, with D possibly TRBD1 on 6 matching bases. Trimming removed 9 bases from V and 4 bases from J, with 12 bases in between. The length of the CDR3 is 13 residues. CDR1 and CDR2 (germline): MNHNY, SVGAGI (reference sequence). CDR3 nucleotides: TGTGCCAGTCAAGGACAGATTAATGAAAAACTGTTTTTT. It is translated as CASQGQINEKLFF.

The CDR3 protein is CASSVSGGPYEQYF. The CDR3 DNA is TGTGCCAGCAGTGTAAGCGGGGGTCCTTACGAGCAGTACTTC. The chain uses TRBV2 and TRBJ2-7; TRBD2 matches at 8 bases. Germline CDR1 reads SNHLY; CDR2 reads FYNNEI. The trim removed 4 bases at V and 4 bases at J, leaving 6 bases unmatched. The CDR3 is 14 residues long.